This TCR beta chain was profiled in a study of T cells in Graves' hyperthyroidism and ophthalmopathy. This clonotype was counted a single time. Its antigen remains unknown. An end of the junction differs from the germline gene, which may be a read error. When ophthalmopathy did not progress within 18 months, Graves' hyperthyroidism was considered stable. Newly diagnosed patients aged 18 to 65 had hyperthyroidism of under 2 months' duration. General study findings and limits: Ophthalmopathy was separated from stable hyperthyroidism by a 13 V-J model. It was a median around 6 months before onset that the model predicted ophthalmopathy.

Amplification targeted TCR beta CDR3 regions from RNA transcripts. TCR CDR3 underwent first-round RT-PCR with the HTBI primer set. TCRdb re-analysed the multiplex PCR reads in MiXCR, keeping a single row per CDR3 protein. The repertoire includes roughly 420,000 distinct CDR3 sequences, around 15% of them detected once, and 5% to 6% sits in the top ten. CDR3 size: 15 residues. CDR1 and CDR2 from the germline V gene are SGHRS and YFSETQ. This TCR was recovered from a woman aged 18-29 years with Graves' hyperthyroidism. The sample taken for sequencing was blood. The chain employs TRBV5-1 and TRBJ1-2, with TRBD1 matching over 10 bases. The CDR3 sequence is CASSADRGRSYGYTF. DNA of the CDR3: TGTGCCAGCAGCGCCGACAGGGGGCGGAGTTATGGCTACACCTTC.